Described below is a single T cell receptor beta chain sequence and its context. The sample comes from a study of human T cells and chemical hapten exposure. The CDR3 is made up of 16 amino acids. V gave up 0 bases and J gave up 2 bases, with 9 bases separating them. The germline V gene encodes CDR1 SGHNT and CDR2 YYREEE (reference sequence). Described time point: patch test 1, 2 weeks after DPC sensitization. Treatment in this sample: therapeutic diphenylcyclopropenone sensitization with weekly scalp DPC. Donors were 18 to 70-year-old alopecia patients suitable for DPC. The library labeled individual cDNA molecules by adding unique molecular identifiers to them. TCRdb itself ran the RACE reads through MiXCR, one entry per CDR3 protein. The sample lists about 340,000 distinct CDR3 sequences, about 7% occurring once.

The input for sequencing was whole blood, taken in connection with sensitization to the hapten diphenylcyclopropenone (DPC). This TCR was recovered from a woman younger than 35 with alopecia areata. Some clones in this sample may be carry-over from other donors' samples. The chain recombines TRBV5-4 with TRBJ2-6, with no clear D. CDR3 sequence (DNA): TGTGCCAGCAGCTTGGATCCGGCCGCTGGGGCCAACGTCCTGACTTTC. Translation gives CASSLDPAAGANVLTF.